This T cell receptor beta chain is from a study of T cells expressing NK-cell markers. Study-level information: Sequencing covered eight donors, seven HCMV-seropositive and one seronegative.

The CDR3 extends over 17 amino acids. Germline V gene data show CDR1 as SGHTS and CDR2 as YDEGEE. TCRdb re-called the 5' RACE reads and gives one entry per CDR3 protein, without DNA. The specimen's table records about 260,000 distinct CDR3 sequences. The TCR sequence derives from a man aged 18 to 30 in good health. The genes are TRBV5-8 and TRBJ2-1; the D call of TRBD1 rests on TCRdb alone, since no DNA is present to check it. Sequences were obtained from blood T cells: a sorted CD56 or NKG2C T cell subset, CD4+ or CD8+ T cells, or bulk PBMC T cells (not recorded which). The CDR3 here is CASSYSGGTGFYNEQFF.